The 20 T cell receptor beta chains presented below share a single source sample, sequenced in a study of blood T cell repertoires in COVID-19. The data were produced by immunoSEQ multiplex PCR, yet TCRdb's version contains in-frame clones alone and is incomplete. The top ten clones hold roughly 7% of a sample with around 35,000 clones, around 85% of them seen once. Sequenced: peripheral blood. Source of these receptors: a human donor in a cohort sampled during active COVID-19.

This clone was found a few times. The chain links TRBV6-1 to TRBJ1-2, with D possibly matching TRBD1 (5 bases). The CDR3 is made up of 16 amino acids. Trimming took 2 bases from V and 5 from J, leaving 18 bases between them. From germline, CDR1 is MNHNS and CDR2 SASEGT. CDR3 region: CASSEYPAGPPYGYTF. CDR3 bases: TGTGCCAGCAGTGAATATCCCGCAGGGCCACCTTATGGCTACACCTTC.

J is TRBJ2-2 and V is TRBV5-1; 8 bases are shared with TRBD1. Germline V gene data show CDR1 as SGHRS and CDR2 as YFSETQ. The CDR3 consists of 15 residues. V trimming: 3 bases; J trimming: 3 bases; junction bases outside the gene matches: 4. This CDR3 is CASSYQGAYTGELFF. CDR3 in DNA: TGCGCCAGCAGCTATCAGGGGGCGTACACCGGGGAGCTGTTTTTT. The full variable domain, its missing parts supplied by reference TRBV5-1 and TRBJ2-2, is KAGVTQTPRYLIKTRGQQVTLSCSPISGHRSVSWYQQTPGQGLQFLFEYFSETQRNKGNFPGRFSGRQFSNSRSEMNVSTLELGDSALYLCASSYQGAYTGELFFGEGSRLTVL.

The CDR3 sequence is CASSPTTFDRTLRSPLHF. The CDR3 DNA sequence: TGTGCCAGCAGCCCCACTACCTTTGACAGGACGCTCCGTTCACCCCTCCACTTT. The chain carries TRBV5-5 and TRBJ1-6; D possibly corresponds to TRBD1 (6 bases). V lost 4 bases, J lost 9 bases, and 26 bases lay in between. The CDR3 runs 18 residues. From germline, CDR1 is SGHKS and CDR2 YYEKEE (reference sequence). The whole variable domain, filled in from reference TRBV5-5 and TRBJ1-6, reads DAGVTQSPTHLIKTRGQQVTLRCSPISGHKSVSWYQQVLGQGPQFIFQYYEKEERGRGNFPDRFSARQFPNYSSELNVNALLLGDSALYLCASSPTTFDRTLRSPLHFGNGTRLTVT.

CDR3 nucleotides: TGTGCCAGCAGCCCACCGACTAGCGGGAGGAGCTATGAGCAGTTCTTC. Translation: CASSPPTSGRSYEQFF. The chain links TRBV11-3 to TRBJ2-1; 13 bases are shared with TRBD2. CDR3 size: 16 residues. The ends lost 5 bases at V and 8 bases at J; junction bases unmatched: 9. Germline CDR1 and CDR2: SGHNT and YENEEA.

The V call is TRBV29-1, the J call TRBJ2-1; perhaps TRBD2 as D (5 bases). The CDR3 is 20 residues long. Germline assignment: CDR1 SQVTM and CDR2 ANQGSEA. Trimming left V 0 bases short and J 1 base short, with 25 bases between. CDR3 nucleotides: TGCAGCGTTGAAGATCGGTTGGCCTCGCGGGCAGTGTCTTCCTACAATGAGCAGTTCTTC. It codes for CSVEDRLASRAVSSYNEQFF.

This clone showed up just a few times. The chain carries TRBV21-1 and TRBJ2-7; TRBD1 is the table's D call and was not checked against the DNA. TRBV21-1 is marked as a pseudogene. This CDR3 is 16 amino acids long. CDR3 region: CASSKEGGARPYEQYF. Here the CDR3 DNA reads TGTGCCAGCAGCAAAGAAGGGGGCGCCCGGCCCTACGAGCAGTACTTC.

The chain couples TRBV19 to TRBJ2-5; 12 bases are shared with TRBD2. J gave up 4 bases and V 2 bases, and 2 bases lay outside the gene matches. This CDR3 has 15 residues. CDR1 is LNHDA, CDR2 SQIVND, per germline (reference sequence). CDR3 residues: CASSIKGLAGETQYF. Here the CDR3 DNA reads TGTGCCAGTAGTATAAAGGGACTAGCGGGAGAGACCCAGTACTTC.

V is TRBV3-1 (or the pseudogene TRBV3-2) and J is TRBJ2-7; 7 bases are shared with TRBD1. This CDR3 region has 14 residues. CDR1 and CDR2 (germline): LGHDT, YNNKEL (reference sequence). Unmatched junction bases numbered 5, after V lost 6 bases and J lost 0 bases. The CDR3 reads CASRPDRSSYEQYF. The CDR3 DNA reads TGTGCCAGCAGACCGGACAGGAGCTCCTACGAGCAGTACTTC.

The J gene is TRBJ2-1, the V gene TRBV9; TRBD2 is a possible D gene (5 bases). The germline V and J ends were trimmed by 0 bases and 0 bases, with 7 bases remaining between them. The CDR3 runs to 15 residues. Germline CDR1 and CDR2: SGDLS and YYNGEE. The CDR3 is CASSVDRGSYNEQFF. The CDR3 DNA is TGTGCCAGCAGCGTAGACCGGGGCTCCTACAATGAGCAGTTCTTC.

The rearrangement joins TRBV3-1 (or the pseudogene TRBV3-2) to TRBJ2-3; D possibly corresponds to TRBD2 (5 bases). V shed 2 bases and J shed 0 bases, with 9 bases lying between them. CDR1 and CDR2 (germline): LGHDT, YNNKEL (reference sequence). The CDR3 has 15 amino acids. As DNA, the CDR3 is TGTGCCAGCAGCCAAATCCCGGGAAGCACAGATACGCAGTATTTT. This gives the protein CASSQIPGSTDTQYF.

The chain employs TRBV28 and TRBJ2-4; TRBD2 matches at 12 bases. CDR1 and CDR2 from the germline V gene are MDHEN and SYDVKM. Unmatched junction bases numbered 20, after V lost 6 bases and J lost 2 bases. The CDR3 is 21 amino acids. The CDR3 DNA sequence: TGTGCCAGCAGGCCTTTAAGACTAGCGGGAGTAGGGAGTGGTACCAAAAACATTCAGTACTTC. This translates into CASRPLRLAGVGSGTKNIQYF.

The chain recombines TRBV18 with TRBJ1-5, with D possibly matching TRBD1 (6 bases). Trimming left V 4 bases short and J 5 bases short, with 9 bases between. The CDR3 runs 13 residues. CDR1 and CDR2 (germline): KGHSH, LQKENI. DNA for the CDR3: TGTGCCAGCTCACAACGACAGGATCAGCCCCAGCATTTT. It specifies CASSQRQDQPQHF.

The chain combines TRBV6-5 with TRBJ2-2; the match to TRBD1 covers 8 bases. Germline CDR1 and CDR2: MNHEY and SVGAGI. The length of the CDR3 is 14 residues. With 8 bases clipped from V and 4 bases from J, the junction kept 6 bases outside the gene matches. The CDR3 nucleotides are TGTGCCAGCCGTTCAGGGGGCAGCACCGGGGAGCTGTTTTTT. This gives the protein CASRSGGSTGELFF.

This clone appeared once. The chain combines TRBV29-1 with TRBJ2-7; 10 bases map to TRBD1. The CDR3 contains 13 residues. Germline CDR1 and CDR2: SQVTM and ANQGSEA. Trimming cost V 4 bases and J 5 bases; bases outside gene matches: 5. The CDR3 nucleotides are TGCAGCGTTGCGCGACAGGGGGCAAACGAGCAGTACTTC. Its translation is CSVARQGANEQYF.

This clone was seen only a few times. The V gene is TRBV3-1 (or the pseudogene TRBV3-2), the J gene TRBJ1-5; D is unclear. This CDR3 has 13 residues. V lost 0 bases and J lost 7, with 7 bases in between. In germline, CDR1 is LGHDT, CDR2 YNNKEL (reference sequence). CDR3 region: CASSQDRFQPQHF. DNA for the CDR3: TGTGCCAGCAGCCAAGATCGTTTCCAGCCCCAGCATTTT.

The CDR3 reads CASSIRTSGYNEQFF. The CDR3 DNA sequence: TGTGCCAGCAGTATCAGGACTAGCGGGTACAATGAGCAGTTCTTC. The V and J genes are TRBV6-5 and TRBJ2-1, with 11 bases fitting TRBD2. There are 15 residues in the CDR3. The germline V gene has CDR1 MNHEY and CDR2 SVGAGI. Trimming removed 5 bases from V and 4 bases from J; junction bases left unmatched: 4.

The chain uses TRBV27 and TRBJ1-1; the D gene is possibly TRBD1 (5 bases). With 4 bases removed from V and 4 bases from J, the gap between germline ends came to 13 bases. The CDR3 extends over 14 amino acids. From germline, CDR1 is MNHEY and CDR2 SMNVEV (reference sequence). CDR3 loop: CASSSARVGTEAFF. CDR3 in DNA: TGTGCCAGCAGTTCCGCCAGGGTGGGCACTGAAGCTTTCTTT.

About this clone: At one boundary the junction diverges from the germline segment, which might be a read error. V usage is TRBV13 and J usage is TRBJ2-7, with a possible D match to TRBD2 (6 bases). This CDR3 is 15 amino acids long. Germline V lookup: CDR1 PRHDT, CDR2 FYEKMQ (reference sequence). The DNA of the CDR3 is TGTGCCAGCAGCCTAGGAGTGGGGGGTTCCTACGAGCAGTACTTC. It codes for CASSLGVGGSYEQYF.

J is TRBJ2-2 and V is TRBV28; 12 bases match TRBD1. This CDR3 is built from 18 residues. J lost 4 bases, V lost 5 bases, and 11 bases had no gene match. The V gene's germline CDR1 is MDHEN and CDR2 SYDVKM. CDR3 region: CASSPLGGGQGATGELFF. CDR3 nucleotide sequence: TGTGCCAGCAGTCCTCTGGGCGGGGGACAGGGGGCCACCGGGGAGCTGTTTTTT.

The chain is built from TRBV2 and TRBJ1-2; D call uncertain. The CDR3 spans 12 residues. Germline CDR1 is SNHLY and CDR2 is FYNNEI. Trimming removed 3 bases from V and 5 bases from J, with 7 bases in between. This CDR3 reads CASSESVYGYTF. CDR3 bases: TGTGCCAGCAGTGAGTCGGTGTATGGCTACACCTTC. Full variable domain (rest looked up from reference TRBV2 and TRBJ1-2): EPEVTQTPSHQVTQMGQEVILRCVPISNHLYFYWYRQILGQKVEFLVSFYNNEISEKSEIFDDQFSVERPDGSNFTLKIRSTKLEDSAMYFCASSESVYGYTFGSGTRLTVV.